The 21 T cell receptor beta chains below all came from one sample that was sequenced in a study of cytomegalovirus exposure and HLA in healthy donors. Primers for the PCR totalled 60 Vbeta and 13 Jbeta. Using immunoSEQ multiplex PCR, the repertoire was profiled, and TCRdb retains in-frame clones only, with some absent. Found here are 150,000 to 200,000 clones, nearly 80% of them singletons; the top ten hold under 7%. Sequencing was done on a sample of PBMCs. The receptors come from a woman aged 25 to 39 in good health and CMV-seropositive.

The chain combines TRBV11-2 with TRBJ2-7; 13 bases are shared with TRBD2. Trimming at V came to 6 bases and at J to 0 bases, leaving 8 bases not matched to a gene. The germline CDR1 and CDR2 sequences are SGHAT and FQNNGV. CDR3 size: 17 residues. The CDR3 nucleotides are TGTGCCAGCAGGGGACTAGCGGGACGCTTTGGCTCCTACGAGCAGTACTTC. Amino acid sequence: CASRGLAGRFGSYEQYF.

The rearrangement joins TRBV9 to TRBJ1-3; 10 positions agree with TRBD1. This CDR3 comprises 17 residues. Per the germline V gene, CDR1 is SGDLS and CDR2 is YYNGEE. V shed 2 bases and J 2 bases; nucleotides not matched to a gene: 7. CDR3 in DNA: TGTGCCAGCAGCGTTGGACAGGGGGGTTCGGCTGGAAACACCATATATTTT. Translation gives CASSVGQGGSAGNTIYF.

This clone was seen a handful of times. The genes are TRBV6-5 and TRBJ2-6; D gene uncertain. The CDR3 contains 14 residues. Germline CDR1 reads MNHEY; CDR2 reads SVGAGI. The V end lost 6 bases, the J end lost 7 bases, and 13 bases lay between the germline ends. CDR3 nucleotide sequence: TGTGCCAGCAGCCGGTCGCTAGGTGCCAACGTCCTGACTTTC. Translation gives CASSRSLGANVLTF.

This clone was recorded at least ten times. V usage is TRBV2 and J usage is TRBJ2-1; D not resolved. Germline V lookup: CDR1 SNHLY, CDR2 FYNNEI. Trimming removed 2 bases at V and 9 bases at J, with 11 bases between. The CDR3 is 13 residues long. CDR3 sequence (DNA): TGTGCCAGCAGTGAAATTGCGATCGGTGAGCAGTTCTTC. Translation gives CASSEIAIGEQFF. The entire variable domain, with the rest obtained from reference TRBV2 and TRBJ2-1, is as follows: EPEVTQTPSHQVTQMGQEVILRCVPISNHLYFYWYRQILGQKVEFLVSFYNNEISEKSEIFDDQFSVERPDGSNFTLKIRSTKLEDSAMYFCASSEIAIGEQFFGPGTRLTVL.

This clone was seen just once. The chain links TRBV9 to TRBJ2-1; 10 nucleotides align to TRBD2. Per the germline V gene, CDR1 is SGDLS and CDR2 is YYNGEE. The CDR3 runs to 17 residues. V trimming: 0 bases; J trimming: 4 bases; junction bases outside the gene matches: 7. The CDR3, as DNA: TGTGCCAGCAGCGTAGGGCCAGCTAGCGGGGGATACAATGAGCAGTTCTTC. Amino acid sequence: CASSVGPASGGYNEQFF. The variable domain in full, completed from reference TRBV9 and TRBJ2-1, reads DSGVTQTPKHLITATGQRVTLRCSPRSGDLSVYWYQQSLDQGLQFLIQYYNGEERAKGNILERFSAQQFPDLHSELNLSSLELGDSALYFCASSVGPASGGYNEQFFGPGTRLTVL.

The rearrangement joins TRBV7-2 to TRBJ2-7; D possibly corresponds to TRBD2 (6 bases). Trimming took 6 bases from V and 0 from J, leaving 15 bases between them. The CDR3 length is 15 residues. Germline values: CDR1 SGHTA, CDR2 FQGNSA. DNA for the CDR3: TGTGCCAGCAGGAGGGACTCCCTCTCCTCCTACGAGCAGTACTTC. Protein sequence: CASRRDSLSSYEQYF.

The CDR3 reads CASRESGNTEAFF. DNA of the CDR3: TGTGCCAGCAGAGAGTCTGGGAACACTGAAGCTTTCTTT. V usage is TRBV6-5 and J usage is TRBJ1-1; D remains unclear. Trimming took 6 bases from V and 1 from J, leaving 9 bases between them. This CDR3 has 13 residues. Germline V CDR1 and CDR2: MNHEY, SVGAGI.

This chain links TRBV7-9 with TRBJ2-7, with D possibly being TRBD2 (5 bases). CDR1 SEHNR and CDR2 FQNEAQ come from the germline V gene (reference sequence). Trimming took 5 bases from V and 1 from J, leaving 18 bases between them. The CDR3 is 16 residues long. Written as DNA, the CDR3 is TGTGCCAGCAGCCCGCCGGGCATTTTAGCGTCCTACGAGCAGTACTTC. As protein: CASSPPGILASYEQYF.

This chain uses TRBV28 with TRBJ1-1; D not resolved. The CDR3 sequence is 12 residues long. V shed 6 bases and J shed 0 bases, with 5 bases lying between them. Germline loops: CDR1 MDHEN, CDR2 SYDVKM. CDR3 DNA: TGTGCCAGCAGCCCCATGAACACTGAAGCTTTCTTT. It translates to CASSPMNTEAFF.

The chain combines TRBV27 with TRBJ2-1; D not resolved. Germline V CDR1 and CDR2: MNHEY, SMNVEV (reference sequence). The CDR3 covers 15 residues. Trimming took off 6 bases at V and 12 bases at J, with 24 bases between the two ends. The CDR3 bases are TGTGCCAGCAGCTATAACCCTAATATCCCCAGGTGGCAGTTCTTC. As protein: CASSYNPNIPRWQFF.

The J gene is TRBJ2-1, the V gene TRBV23-1; 13 positions agree with TRBD2. TRBV23-1 is placed among ORFs of uncertain function. This CDR3 comprises 18 residues. V trimming: 6 bases; J trimming: 0 bases; junction bases outside the gene matches: 8. This CDR3 reads CASSQTSGGPSSYNEQFF. The CDR3 DNA reads as TGCGCCAGCAGCCAGACTAGCGGGGGGCCGAGCTCCTACAATGAGCAGTTCTTC.

V usage is TRBV21-1 and J usage is TRBJ1-5; TRBD1 is the table's D call, not checked against the DNA. TRBV21-1 is a known pseudogene. The CDR3 is 19 amino acids. The CDR3, as DNA: TGTGCCAGCAGCAAGGTTTCGGGACAGCCAACGTATAGCAATCAGCCCCAGCATTTT. Its translation is CASSKVSGQPTYSNQPQHF.

This clone was counted a few times. At the DNA level, this CDR3 is encoded by other sequences in the same sample as well. This chain connects TRBV10-3 to TRBJ1-5, with a possible D match to TRBD1 (5 bases). CDR1 is ENHRY, CDR2 SYGVKD, per germline. V was trimmed by 0 bases and J by 5 bases, leaving 8 bases between them. This CDR3 region has 14 residues. CDR3 DNA sequence: TGTGCCATCAGTGAGTCGGGGGGGTATCAGCCCCAGCATTTT. This codes for CAISESGGYQPQHF.

The CDR3 coding sequence is TGTGCCAGCAGTTACAGTGGGGGGGCTGGTGAAAAACTGTTTTTT. The encoded protein is CASSYSGGAGEKLFF. This chain links TRBV6-5 with TRBJ1-4, with a possible D match to TRBD1 (6 bases). CDR1 is MNHEY, CDR2 SVGAGI, per germline. Trimming stripped 2 bases from V and 7 bases from J, with 14 bases between. This CDR3 spans 15 amino acids.

The chain links TRBV28 to TRBJ1-1; maybe TRBD1 (5 bases). The CDR3 has 14 residues. V lost 3 bases and J 5 bases, leaving 13 bases between the germline ends. Germline CDR1 and CDR2: MDHEN and SYDVKM. CDR3: CASSFPGGGTEAFF. The CDR3 DNA follows: TGTGCCAGCAGTTTCCCCGGCGGGGGGACTGAAGCTTTCTTT.

By sample share, this clone is medium-sized (0.01 to 0.1%). The chain has TRBV5-4 and TRBJ2-6; maybe TRBD2 (5 bases). The CDR3 has 17 residues. The germline V and J ends were trimmed by 6 bases and 0 bases, with 16 bases remaining between them. Germline CDR1 is SGHNT and CDR2 is YYREEE (reference sequence). CDR3 sequence reads: CASTKVGSFSGANVLTF. The CDR3 DNA reads TGTGCCAGCACCAAAGTAGGGAGTTTCTCTGGGGCCAACGTCCTGACTTTC.

The chain employs TRBV5-8 and TRBJ2-5, with D hard to call. The CDR3 is 13 amino acids. Germline V gives CDR1 SGHTS, CDR2 YDEGEE. Trimming pared 3 bases from V and 5 bases from J, leaving 11 bases between. The CDR3 loop reads CASSWQARETQYF. DNA of the CDR3: TGTGCCAGCAGCTGGCAGGCTCGGGAGACCCAGTACTTC.

The chain is built from TRBV2 and TRBJ2-2; unclear D gene. V was pared by 4 bases and J by 6 bases, with 9 bases between. The CDR3 runs to 13 residues. Per germline, CDR1 SNHLY and CDR2 FYNNEI. As DNA, the CDR3 is TGTGCCAGCAGTGGGGCTTGGGCCGGGGAGCTGTTTTTT. This codes for CASSGAWAGELFF.

The chain employs TRBV5-1 and TRBJ1-1; 7 positions match TRBD1. The length of the CDR3 is 14 residues. The germline V gene encodes CDR1 SGHRS and CDR2 YFSETQ. The J segment lost 1 base and the V segment lost 2 bases, leaving 2 bases of the junction unmatched. CDR3 residues: CASSFRQGNTEAFF. CDR3 nucleotides: TGCGCCAGCAGCTTCCGACAGGGGAACACTGAAGCTTTCTTT. Complete variable domain (other parts from reference TRBV5-1 and TRBJ1-1): KAGVTQTPRYLIKTRGQQVTLSCSPISGHRSVSWYQQTPGQGLQFLFEYFSETQRNKGNFPGRFSGRQFSNSRSEMNVSTLELGDSALYLCASSFRQGNTEAFFGQGTRLTVV.

CDR3 nucleotides: TGCAGCGCATCAGTGCTAACTAAAGGGGATGGCTACACCTTC. Residues: CSASVLTKGDGYTF. This sequence joins TRBV29-1 and TRBJ1-2; the D gene is possibly TRBD1 (5 bases). CDR3 length: 14 residues. CDR1 SQVTM and CDR2 ANQGSEA come from the germline V gene. The ends were cut back, 7 bases at V and 6 bases at J, with 21 bases in the middle.

The chain joins TRBV15 to TRBJ2-5, with TRBD1 identical over 9 bases. The V segment lost 1 base and the J segment 4 bases; nucleotides outside the gene matches: 4. CDR3 size: 15 residues. From germline, CDR1 is LNHNV and CDR2 YYDKDF (reference sequence). The CDR3 sequence: CATSRVTGGVETQYF. The CDR3 nucleotides read TGTGCCACCAGCAGAGTTACAGGGGGCGTAGAGACCCAGTACTTC.